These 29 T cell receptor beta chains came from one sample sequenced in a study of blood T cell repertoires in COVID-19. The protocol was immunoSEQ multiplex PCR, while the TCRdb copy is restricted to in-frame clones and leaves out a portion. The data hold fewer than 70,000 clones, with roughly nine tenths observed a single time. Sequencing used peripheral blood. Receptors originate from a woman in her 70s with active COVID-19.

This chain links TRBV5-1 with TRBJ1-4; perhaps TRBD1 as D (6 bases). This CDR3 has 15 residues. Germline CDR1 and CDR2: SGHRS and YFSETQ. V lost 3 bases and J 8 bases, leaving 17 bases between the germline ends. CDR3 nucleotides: TGCGCCAGCAGCTCACGGACAGCACCGGGGGAAAAACTGTTTTTT. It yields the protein CASSSRTAPGEKLFF.

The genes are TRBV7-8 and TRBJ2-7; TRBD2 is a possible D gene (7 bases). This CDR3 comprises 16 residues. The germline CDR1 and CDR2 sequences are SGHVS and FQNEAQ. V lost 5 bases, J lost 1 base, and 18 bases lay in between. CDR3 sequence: CASSALGGGHSYEQYF. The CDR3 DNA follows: TGTGCCAGCAGCGCCTTAGGGGGGGGACATTCCTACGAGCAGTACTTC.

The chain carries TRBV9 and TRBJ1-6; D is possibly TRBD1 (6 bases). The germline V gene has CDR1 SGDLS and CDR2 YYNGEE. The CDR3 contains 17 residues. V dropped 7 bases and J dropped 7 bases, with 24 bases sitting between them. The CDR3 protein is CASEGGCRNGRNSPLHF. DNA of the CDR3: TGTGCCAGCGAGGGGGGGTGTCGGAACGGCCGAAATTCACCCCTCCACTTT.

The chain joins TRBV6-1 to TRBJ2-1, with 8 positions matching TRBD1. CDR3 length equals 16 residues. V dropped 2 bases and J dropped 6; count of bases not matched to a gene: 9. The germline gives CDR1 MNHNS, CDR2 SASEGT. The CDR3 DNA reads TGTGCCAGCAGTGAATGGACAGGGCGCGAGCCCAATGAGCAGTTCTTC. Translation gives CASSEWTGREPNEQFF.

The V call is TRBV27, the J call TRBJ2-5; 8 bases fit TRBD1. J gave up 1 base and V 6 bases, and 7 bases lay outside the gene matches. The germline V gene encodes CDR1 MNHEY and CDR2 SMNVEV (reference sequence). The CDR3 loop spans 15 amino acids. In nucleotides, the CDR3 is TGTGCCAGCAGGAGGCAGGGGGCCCCCCAAGAGACCCAGTACTTC. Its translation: CASRRQGAPQETQYF.

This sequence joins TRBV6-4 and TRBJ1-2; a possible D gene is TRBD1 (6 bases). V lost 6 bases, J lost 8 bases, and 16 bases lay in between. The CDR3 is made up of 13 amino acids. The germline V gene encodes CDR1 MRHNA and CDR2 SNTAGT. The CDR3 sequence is CASRGAGRWGYTF. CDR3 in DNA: TGTGCCAGCAGGGGGGCCGGCAGGTGGGGCTACACCTTC.

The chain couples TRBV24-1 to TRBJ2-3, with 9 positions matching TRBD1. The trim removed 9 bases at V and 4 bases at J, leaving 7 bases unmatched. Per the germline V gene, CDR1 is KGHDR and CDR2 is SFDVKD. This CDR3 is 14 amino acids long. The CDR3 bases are TGTGCCACCGGTACAGGGGGCGGTGCAGATACGCAGTATTTT. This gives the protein CATGTGGGADTQYF.

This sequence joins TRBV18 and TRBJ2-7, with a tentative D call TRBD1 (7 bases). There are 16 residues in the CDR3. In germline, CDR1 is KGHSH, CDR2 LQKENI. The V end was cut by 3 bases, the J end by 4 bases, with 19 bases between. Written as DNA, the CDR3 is TGTGCCAGCTCACCGGCAGGGGGGTCCTCCAGGTACGAGCAGTACTTC. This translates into CASSPAGGSSRYEQYF.

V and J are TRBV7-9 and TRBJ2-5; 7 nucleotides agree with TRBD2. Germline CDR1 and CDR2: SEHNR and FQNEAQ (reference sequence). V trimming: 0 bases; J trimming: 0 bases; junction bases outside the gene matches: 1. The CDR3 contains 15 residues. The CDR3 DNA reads TGTGCCAGCAGCTTAGCGGGAGGGTACCAAGAGACCCAGTACTTC. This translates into CASSLAGGYQETQYF.

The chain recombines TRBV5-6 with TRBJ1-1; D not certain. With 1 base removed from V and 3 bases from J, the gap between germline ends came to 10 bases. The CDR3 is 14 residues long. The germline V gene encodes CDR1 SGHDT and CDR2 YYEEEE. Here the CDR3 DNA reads TGTGCCAGCAGCTTGATTTCTTCGGACACTGAAGCTTTCTTT. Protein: CASSLISSDTEAFF.

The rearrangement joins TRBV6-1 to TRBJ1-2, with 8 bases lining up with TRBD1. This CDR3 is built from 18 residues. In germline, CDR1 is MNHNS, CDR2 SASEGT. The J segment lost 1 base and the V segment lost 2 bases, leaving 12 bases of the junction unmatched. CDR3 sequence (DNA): TGTGCCAGCAGTGAATTACTAGGACAGGGCACGTTTAACTATGGCTACACCTTC. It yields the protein CASSELLGQGTFNYGYTF.

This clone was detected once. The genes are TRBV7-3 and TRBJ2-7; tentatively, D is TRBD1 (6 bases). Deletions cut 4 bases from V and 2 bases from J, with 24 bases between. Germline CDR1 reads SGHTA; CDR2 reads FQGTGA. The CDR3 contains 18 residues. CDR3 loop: CASSSPLGQSHVPYEQYF. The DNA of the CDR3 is TGTGCCAGCAGCTCACCCTTGGGACAATCCCATGTTCCCTACGAGCAGTACTTC.

In DNA form, the CDR3 reads TGTGCCAGCAGCTCGTCGGACAGCGAGACCCAGTACTTC. As protein: CASSSSDSETQYF. The chain combines TRBV6-5 with TRBJ2-5, with TRBD1 as a possible D gene (6 bases). V shed 6 bases and J shed 5 bases, with 13 bases lying between them. In germline, CDR1 is MNHEY, CDR2 SVGAGI. The CDR3 has 13 residues.

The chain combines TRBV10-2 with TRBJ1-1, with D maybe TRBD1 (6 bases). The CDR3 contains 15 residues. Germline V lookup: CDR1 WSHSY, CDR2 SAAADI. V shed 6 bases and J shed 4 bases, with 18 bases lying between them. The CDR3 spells CASRGFGQKGTEAFF. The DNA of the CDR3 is TGCGCCAGCAGGGGTTTTGGACAGAAGGGCACTGAAGCTTTCTTT.

CDR3 bases: TGTGCCAGCAGTACCGATAGCGGGAGTGGAGAGACCCAGTACTTC. Protein: CASSTDSGSGETQYF. The gene calls are TRBV2 and TRBJ2-5, with 9 nucleotides matching TRBD2. Per germline, CDR1 SNHLY and CDR2 FYNNEI. V lost 5 bases to trimming and J lost 4 bases; unmatched junction nucleotides: 8. This CDR3 region has 15 residues.

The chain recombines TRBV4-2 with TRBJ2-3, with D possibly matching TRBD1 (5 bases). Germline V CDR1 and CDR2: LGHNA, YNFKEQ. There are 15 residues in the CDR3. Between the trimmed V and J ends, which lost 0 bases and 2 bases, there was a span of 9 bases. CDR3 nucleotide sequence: TGTGCCAGCAGCCAAGAAGGGGTCTACACAGATACGCAGTATTTT. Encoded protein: CASSQEGVYTDTQYF.

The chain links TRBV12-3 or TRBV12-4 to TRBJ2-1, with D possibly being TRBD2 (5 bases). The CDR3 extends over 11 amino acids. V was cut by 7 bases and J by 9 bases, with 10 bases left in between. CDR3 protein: CASTYGLEQFF. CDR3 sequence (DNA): TGTGCCAGCACCTACGGACTTGAGCAGTTCTTC.

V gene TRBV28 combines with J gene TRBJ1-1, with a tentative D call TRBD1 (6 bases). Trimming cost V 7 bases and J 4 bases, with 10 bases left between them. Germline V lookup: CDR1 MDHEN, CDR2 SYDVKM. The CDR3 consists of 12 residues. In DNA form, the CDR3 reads TGTGCCAGCACCGGGGACATCACTGAAGCTTTCTTT. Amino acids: CASTGDITEAFF.

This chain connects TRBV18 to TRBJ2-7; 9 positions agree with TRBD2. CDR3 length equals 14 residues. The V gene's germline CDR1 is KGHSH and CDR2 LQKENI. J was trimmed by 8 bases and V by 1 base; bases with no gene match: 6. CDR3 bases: TGTGCCAGCTCACCACTTCCTAGCGGGGCCAAGCAGTACTTC. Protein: CASSPLPSGAKQYF.

This CDR3 is CASLAFNYGYTF. The CDR3 DNA is TGTGCCAGCTTGGCTTTTAACTATGGCTACACCTTC. The chain is built from TRBV7-2 and TRBJ1-2, with D uncertain. Between the trimmed V and J ends, which lost 8 bases and 1 base, there was a span of 8 bases. Germline CDR1 and CDR2: SGHTA and FQGNSA. CDR3 length: 12 amino acids.

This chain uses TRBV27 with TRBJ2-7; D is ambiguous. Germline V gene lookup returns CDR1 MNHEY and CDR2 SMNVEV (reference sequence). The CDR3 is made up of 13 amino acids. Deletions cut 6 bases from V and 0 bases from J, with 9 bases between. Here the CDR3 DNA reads TGTGCCAGCAGCAGGTACGGCTCCTACGAGCAGTACTTC. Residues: CASSRYGSYEQYF.

CDR3 coding DNA: TGTGCCAGCAGCCGGACTAGCGGGAGTGGAGATACGCAGTATTTT. Encoded protein: CASSRTSGSGDTQYF. The V call is TRBV3-1 (or the pseudogene TRBV3-2), the J call TRBJ2-3; the match to TRBD2 covers 13 bases. In germline, CDR1 is LGHDT, CDR2 YNNKEL (reference sequence). Trimming removed 4 bases from V and 5 bases from J; junction bases left unmatched: 3. This CDR3 is 15 amino acids long.

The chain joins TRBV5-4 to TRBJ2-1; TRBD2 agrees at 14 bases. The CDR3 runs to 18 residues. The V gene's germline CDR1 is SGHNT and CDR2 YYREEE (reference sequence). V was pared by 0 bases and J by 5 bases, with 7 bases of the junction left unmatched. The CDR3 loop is CASSLGGTSGSDNNEQFF. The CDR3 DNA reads TGTGCCAGCAGCTTGGGAGGGACTAGCGGGAGCGACAACAATGAGCAGTTCTTC. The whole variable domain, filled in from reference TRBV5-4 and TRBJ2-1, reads ETGVTQSPTHLIKTRGQQVTLRCSSQSGHNTVSWYQQALGQGPQFIFQYYREEENGRGNFPPRFSGLQFPNYSSELNVNALELDDSALYLCASSLGGTSGSDNNEQFFGPGTRLTVL.

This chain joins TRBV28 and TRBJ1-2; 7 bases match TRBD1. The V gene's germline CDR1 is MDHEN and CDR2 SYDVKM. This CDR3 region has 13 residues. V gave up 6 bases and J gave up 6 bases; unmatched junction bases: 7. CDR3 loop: CASSPTGTDGYTF. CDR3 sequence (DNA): TGTGCCAGCAGCCCAACCGGGACAGATGGCTACACCTTC.

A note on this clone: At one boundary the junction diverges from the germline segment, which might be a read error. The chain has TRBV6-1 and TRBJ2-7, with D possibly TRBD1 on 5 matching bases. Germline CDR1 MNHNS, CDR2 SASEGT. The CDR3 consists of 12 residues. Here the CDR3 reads CASSETGRGRHF. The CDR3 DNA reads TGTGCCAGCAGTGAAACAGGTCGTGGCAGGCACTTC.

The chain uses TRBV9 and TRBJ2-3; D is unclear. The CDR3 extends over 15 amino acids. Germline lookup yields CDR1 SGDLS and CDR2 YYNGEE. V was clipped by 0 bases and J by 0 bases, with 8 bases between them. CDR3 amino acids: CASSVEAASTDTQYF. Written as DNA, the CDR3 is TGTGCCAGCAGCGTAGAGGCGGCTAGCACAGATACGCAGTATTTT.

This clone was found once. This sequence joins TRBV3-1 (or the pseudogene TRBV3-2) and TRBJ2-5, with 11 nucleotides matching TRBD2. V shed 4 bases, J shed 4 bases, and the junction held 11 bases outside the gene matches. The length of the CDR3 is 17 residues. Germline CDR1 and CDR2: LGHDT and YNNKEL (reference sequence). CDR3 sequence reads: CASSLGALAGGGETQYF. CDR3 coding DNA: TGTGCCAGCAGCCTGGGCGCCCTAGCGGGAGGTGGAGAGACCCAGTACTTC.

Here the CDR3 DNA reads TGTGCCAGTAGTCCAGCTCTCAGGGATGCTGAAGCTTTCTTT. Protein: CASSPALRDAEAFF. This chain connects TRBV19 to TRBJ1-1, with D possibly TRBD1 on 5 matching bases. V gave up 5 bases and J gave up 6 bases, with 16 bases separating them. Looked up from germline, CDR1 is LNHDA and CDR2 is SQIVND (reference sequence). The CDR3 spans 14 residues.

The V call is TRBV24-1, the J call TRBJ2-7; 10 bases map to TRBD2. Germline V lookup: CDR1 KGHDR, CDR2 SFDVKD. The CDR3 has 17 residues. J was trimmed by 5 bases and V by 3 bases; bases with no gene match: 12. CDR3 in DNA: TGTGCCACCAGTGATCCTAGCGGGAGTGCCTTAGGCGACGAGCAGTACTTC. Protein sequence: CATSDPSGSALGDEQYF.